The 2 T cell receptor beta chains presented below share a single source sample, sequenced in a study of blood T cell repertoires in COVID-19 (dated by TCRdb to about 2020). The library was built by means of the immunoSEQ multiplex PCR assay. Not all clones reach the TCRdb copy of this immuneACCESS table, which keeps in-frame sequences only. Checked studies attribute under half of the gap to unresolved V genes and leave the rest unexplained. The sample yields 200,000 to 250,000 clones; about 80% were counted once. About 8.1% of the sample is taken by the ten largest. The specimen sequenced was peripheral blood. The receptors shown here come from a man aged 80 or over with acute or convalescent COVID-19.

The chain has TRBV3-1 (or the pseudogene TRBV3-2) and TRBJ1-2; D is possibly TRBD1 (5 bases). Looked up from germline, CDR1 is LGHDT and CDR2 is YNNKEL (reference sequence). Trimming took 0 bases from V and 2 from J, leaving 22 bases between them. The CDR3 is 19 amino acids. CDR3 sequence reads: CASSQDLAVRGWGNYGYTF. The CDR3 region has the DNA TGTGCCAGCAGCCAAGATTTGGCGGTGCGGGGGTGGGGGAACTATGGCTACACCTTC.

This sequence joins TRBV10-2 and TRBJ2-3; D is undetermined. CDR1 WSHSY and CDR2 SAAADI come from the germline V gene. The CDR3 loop spans 14 amino acids. V dropped 3 bases and J dropped 1 base, with 8 bases sitting between them. CDR3 amino acids: CASSEGGGTDTQYF. The CDR3 nucleotides are TGCGCCAGCAGTGAAGGCGGCGGCACAGATACGCAGTATTTT.